The 7 T cell receptor beta chains below were found in one sample sequenced in a study of T cell changes during pregnancy in multiple sclerosis. Generated by immunoSEQ multiplex PCR, the TCRdb table keeps only in-frame clones and is missing some. The repertoire has tens of thousands of clones, around nine tenths of them found once; the top ten carry about 0.45%. The material sequenced was CD4+ T cells from peripheral blood mononuclear cells, taken before pregnancy. Receptor source: a female donor with multiple sclerosis, enrolled in a pregnancy study.

The chain links TRBV6-6 to TRBJ1-5; 7 bases map to TRBD1. Germline CDR1 and CDR2: MNHNY and SVGAGI (reference sequence). J was trimmed by 3 bases and V by 2 bases; bases with no gene match: 4. The CDR3 loop spans 15 amino acids. The CDR3: CASSYRGRDNQPQHF. The CDR3 DNA is TGTGCCAGCAGTTACAGGGGGCGCGACAATCAGCCCCAGCATTTT.

The chain couples TRBV19 to TRBJ1-1; D is ambiguous. This CDR3 has 13 amino acids. Trimming took off 8 bases at V and 3 bases at J, with 13 bases between the two ends. The germline V gene encodes CDR1 LNHDA and CDR2 SQIVND (reference sequence). The CDR3 sequence: CASQQEEDTEAFF. The CDR3, as DNA: TGTGCCAGTCAGCAGGAAGAAGACACTGAAGCTTTCTTT.

CDR3 coding DNA: TGTGCCGCTCATAGCGGATTTGGGAATGAGCAGTTCTTC. Protein: CAAHSGFGNEQFF. J is TRBJ2-1 and V is TRBV10-3; tentative D call: TRBD2 (6 bases). The germline V and J ends were trimmed by 11 bases and 7 bases, with 18 bases remaining between them. Per the germline V gene, CDR1 is ENHRY and CDR2 is SYGVKD. CDR3 length: 13 amino acids.

This clone was recorded only once. V and J are TRBV19 and TRBJ2-1; D not resolved. In germline, CDR1 is LNHDA, CDR2 SQIVND (reference sequence). V lost 5 bases to trimming and J lost 7 bases, with 9 bases between them. The CDR3 loop spans 12 amino acids. The CDR3 DNA sequence: TGTGCCAGTAGTCGACACGCGAATGAGCAGTTCTTC. Its translation is CASSRHANEQFF.

This clone is a singleton in its sample. The V gene is TRBV14, the J gene TRBJ2-2; D is undetermined. Germline V gives CDR1 SGHDN, CDR2 FVKESK. CDR3 length equals 17 residues. Trimming took 0 bases from V and 1 from J, leaving 12 bases between them. This CDR3 reads CASSQEVDFRNTGELFF. CDR3 DNA: TGTGCCAGCAGCCAAGAAGTAGATTTTCGGAACACCGGGGAGCTGTTTTTT.

The chain couples TRBV28 to TRBJ1-2, with a weak D call TRBD1 (5 bases). This CDR3 spans 14 amino acids. V shed 6 bases and J shed 0 bases, with 11 bases lying between them. CDR1 and CDR2 from the germline V gene are MDHEN and SYDVKM. The CDR3 loop reads CASRGGTSNYGYTF. DNA for the CDR3: TGTGCCAGCAGGGGCGGGACGTCTAACTATGGCTACACCTTC.

This sequence joins TRBV7-3 and TRBJ2-2, with 16 bases matching TRBD2. This CDR3 spans 21 amino acids. Looked up from germline, CDR1 is SGHTA and CDR2 is FQGTGA. J lost 4 bases, V lost 5 bases, and 16 bases had no gene match. Here the CDR3 DNA reads TGTGCCAGCAGCCGAACCACCCCGGGACTAGCGGGGGGGCAGGTCACCGGGGAGCTGTTTTTT. This codes for CASSRTTPGLAGGQVTGELFF.